Listed below are T cell receptor beta chains from one sample, sequenced in a study of blood T cell repertoires in COVID-19. The assay was immunoSEQ multiplex PCR, and TCRdb's table has in-frame clones only and misses some. The sample shows roughly 330,000 clones, approximately 90% of them seen only once. Sequenced sample: peripheral blood. These receptors came from a woman between 45 and 65 years old with active or convalescent COVID-19. The CDR3 runs from the conserved cysteine through the conserved F or W. Each record gives: D gene, clone size, V gene, J gene, CDR3 length, CDR3 protein, CDR3 DNA. The D gene is left open where the match is weak. Size is omitted from some rows. Given values are once, few, many or a class for expanded clones.

>NA|NA|TRBV4-2|TRBJ2-3|20
CASSQAVGSVVGSRADTQYF
TGTGCCAGCAGCCAAGCTGTCGGATCCGTGGTGGGATCGAGGGCAGATACGCAGTATTTT
>NA|NA|TRBV27|TRBJ1-5|17
CASSPGGGSYSNQPQHF
TGTGCCAGCAGTCCGGGAGGGGGGAGTTATAGCAATCAGCCCCAGCATTTT
>NA|NA|TRBV5-6|TRBJ2-1|14
CASSPFDRDNEQFF
TGTGCCAGCAGCCCGTTCGATCGAGACAATGAGCAGTTCTTC
>NA|NA|TRBV7-9|TRBJ2-1|12
CASSLDSWEQFF
TGTGCCAGCAGCTTAGACTCGTGGGAGCAGTTCTTC
>NA|NA|TRBV9|TRBJ1-3|13
CASSATVGNTIYF
TGTGCCAGCAGCGCAACGGTTGGAAACACCATATATTTT
>NA|NA|TRBV7-3|TRBJ2-1|14
CASSLQGSVNEQFF
TGTGCCAGCAGCCTACAGGGTAGCGTAAATGAGCAGTTCTTC
>NA|NA|TRBV28|TRBJ1-5|10
CASGRAVQHF
TGTGCCAGTGGCAGGGCGGTCCAGCATTTT
>NA|NA|TRBV9|TRBJ2-6|15
CASSVETAGANVLTF
TGTGCCAGCAGCGTAGAGACAGCTGGGGCCAACGTCCTGACTTTC
>TRBD1|once|TRBV6-1|TRBJ2-7|14
CASSEGGQGYEQYF
TGTGCCAGCAGTGAAGGCGGACAGGGCTACGAGCAGTACTTC
>TRBD2|NA|TRBV9|TRBJ2-5|15
CASSLGLVQGETQYF
TGTGCCAGCAGCTTAGGACTAGTCCAAGGAGAGACCCAGTACTTC
>TRBD1|NA|TRBV13|TRBJ2-5|15
CASSGGTGGGETQYF
TGTGCCAGCAGCGGGGGGACAGGGGGCGGTGAGACCCAGTACTTC
>NA|NA|TRBV11-2|TRBJ2-3|11
CASSIKDTQYF
TGTGCCAGCAGCATCAAAGATACGCAGTATTTT